The entry below gives a single TCR beta chain sequence along with its context. Its specificity is not known. At the DNA level, this CDR3 is encoded by other sequences in the same sample as well. Germline V gene data show CDR1 as SGHRS and CDR2 as YFSETQ. The CDR3 is 13 amino acids. The V end was cut by 0 bases, the J end by 5 bases, with 6 bases between. Every bit of the isolated RNA underwent reverse transcription, so sequencing read expressed TCRB transcripts. Sequencing was performed with immunoSEQ multiplex PCR; in TCRdb, only in-frame clones are kept and a portion is missing. The data show 400,000 to 600,000 clones, 30% seen once. This sample is drawn from a study of beta chain features in type 1 diabetes. Study-wide results and limits: Reads derived from cDNA could over-represent cells showing high TCR expression. Any HLA-type effect on TCRB rearrangement remained unresolved here.

The sample comprised naive CD4+ T cells from blood. The receptor was isolated from a man younger than 30 in good health. This chain links TRBV5-1 with TRBJ2-1; D gene unclear. As DNA, the CDR3 is TGCGCCAGCAGCTTGGGGGATAACAATGAGCAGTTCTTC. Residues: CASSLGDNNEQFF.